The T cell receptor beta chain described here comes from a study of blood T cell repertoires in COVID-19. Study information: Both acute and convalescent COVID-19 samples were obtained from the United States, Italy and Spain. PBMCs, B-cell-depleted T cells, or T cells were the source of the cDNA or gDNA that made up the material.

The authors' processing: Estimation of nucleated cell counts was performed using reference gene primer amplification. Measured with immunoSEQ multiplex PCR; TCRdb has only the in-frame clones, and not every one. For V, J and clone size, that table is used; D and trimming come from the DNA. The profile shows roughly 100,000 clones, around nine tenths of them singletons. The CDR3 has 14 amino acids. Per the germline V gene, CDR1 is SGHRS and CDR2 is YFSETQ. Trimming pared 7 bases from V and 3 bases from J, leaving 15 bases between. The chain joins TRBV5-1 to TRBJ2-3; D call uncertain. The sequenced material came from peripheral blood. The clonotype originates from a man over 45 with active COVID-19. The chain's CDR3 is CASRMGDITDTQYF. In DNA form, the CDR3 reads TGCGCCAGCCGTATGGGCGACATTACAGATACGCAGTATTTT.